This T cell receptor (beta chain) was captured in a study of T cell responses to AZD1222 COVID-19 vaccine. Study-level findings and limits: With two AZD1222 doses given, Spike-specific TCR breadth and depth both rose. Reportedly, nearly half of unique spike TCRs recognized epitopes outside B.1.351/B.1.1.7 mutations. It was only after the peak T cell response that any repertoires were sampled.

V was clipped by 2 bases and J by 4 bases; unmatched bases: 11. This CDR3 has 17 amino acids. The V gene's germline CDR1 is LNHNV and CDR2 YYDKDF (reference sequence). This clone was detected only once. The antigen is not known. Sequencing was performed with immunoSEQ multiplex PCR; in TCRdb, only in-frame clones are kept and a portion is missing. The sample consists of 120,000 or so clones, 91% of them appearing once. V usage is TRBV15 and J usage is TRBJ2-3, with 8 positions matching TRBD1. This clonotype was obtained from an adult in good health. The sample here was peripheral blood, taken on day 0 of AZD1222 vaccination. The DNA for the CDR3 is TGTGCCACCAGCAGACAACCCGGACAGGGTGGTGCAGATACGCAGTATTTT. It encodes CATSRQPGQGGADTQYF.